One sample yielded the 26 T cell receptor beta chains listed below, sequenced in a study of PD-1 blockade in classical Hodgkin lymphoma. The repertoire was sequenced with immunoSEQ multiplex PCR; TCRdb's copy has only in-frame clones and lacks some. The sample records tens of thousands of clones, around 89% being singletons. Each patient's relapse followed autologous stem cell transplantation, and brentuximab vedotin exposure varied. The material sequenced was peripheral blood mononuclear cells (PBMCs), taken before the second cycle of nivolumab. The receptors originated from a human donor with classical Hodgkin lymphoma.

V usage is TRBV4-1 and J usage is TRBJ1-1; 7 bases align to TRBD1. Per the germline V gene, CDR1 is MGHRA and CDR2 is YSYEKL. CDR3 length: 15 amino acids. The trim removed 0 bases at V and 1 base at J, leaving 2 bases unmatched. CDR3 sequence reads: CASSQDRGSNTEAFF. CDR3 in DNA: TGCGCCAGCAGCCAAGACAGGGGGTCGAACACTGAAGCTTTCTTT.

The genes are TRBV5-1 and TRBJ2-7, with 7 bases that match TRBD1. CDR3 length: 12 residues. V shed 0 bases and J 12 bases; nucleotides not matched to a gene: 6. CDR1 SGHRS and CDR2 YFSETQ come from the germline V gene. The CDR3, as DNA: TGCGCCAGCAGCTTGGGTGGACAGGCCCTGTACTTC. This encodes CASSLGGQALYF.

The chain is built from TRBV4-1 and TRBJ1-1; D is unclear. Per germline, CDR1 MGHRA and CDR2 YSYEKL. The CDR3 contains 16 residues. The V end was cut by 2 bases, the J end by 0 bases, with 13 bases between. CDR3 amino acids: CASSQSLAFMNTEAFF. The CDR3 DNA sequence: TGCGCCAGCAGCCAATCGTTGGCTTTCATGAACACTGAAGCTTTCTTT.

The chain links TRBV7-9 to TRBJ2-5; TRBD2 is a possible D gene (6 bases). Germline values: CDR1 SEHNR, CDR2 FQNEAQ (reference sequence). This CDR3 has 14 amino acids. Trimming took off 4 bases at V and 1 base at J, with 10 bases between the two ends. The CDR3 loop reads CASSYAGIQETQYF. DNA of the CDR3: TGTGCCAGCAGCTACGCGGGAATCCAAGAGACCCAGTACTTC.

The rearrangement uses TRBV5-5 and TRBJ2-6; the match to TRBD1 covers 8 bases. V was pared by 3 bases and J by 1 base, with 9 bases of the junction left unmatched. This CDR3 has 18 amino acids. Germline CDR1 is SGHKS and CDR2 is YYEKEE (reference sequence). Written as DNA, the CDR3 is TGTGCCAGCAGCTCCCACGGCCAGGGGGCTTCTGGGGCCAACGTCCTGACTTTC. This gives the protein CASSSHGQGASGANVLTF.

This clone was seen a single time. The chain is built from TRBV6-5 and TRBJ2-4; 7 positions agree with TRBD1. The CDR3 runs 15 residues. Germline assignment: CDR1 MNHEY and CDR2 SVGAGI. V dropped 4 bases and J dropped 3; count of bases not matched to a gene: 6. CDR3 sequence (DNA): TGTGCCAGCAGTTCCAGGGGGTCTGGCAAAAACATTCAGTACTTC. Protein: CASSSRGSGKNIQYF.

The chain has TRBV2 and TRBJ2-3; 9 bases map to TRBD1. This CDR3 is 17 amino acids long. Per germline, CDR1 SNHLY and CDR2 FYNNEI. V was pared by 3 bases and J by 0 bases, with 7 bases of the junction left unmatched. This CDR3 reads CASSDYRGQFSTDTQYF. In nucleotides, the CDR3 is TGTGCCAGCAGTGACTACAGGGGGCAATTTAGCACAGATACGCAGTATTTT.

The chain uses TRBV30 and TRBJ2-7; no reliable D call. V lost 1 base to trimming and J lost 3 bases, with 10 bases between them. The CDR3 is 13 residues long. Germline values: CDR1 GTSNPN, CDR2 SVGIG (reference sequence). The CDR3 nucleotides are TGTGCCTGGAGTGAGAGCAGACTCTACGAGCAGTACTTC. This gives the protein CAWSESRLYEQYF.

For the CDR3, the DNA is TGTGCCAGCAGCTCTACAGGGTTGGAGAACACTGAAGCTTTCTTT. Its translation: CASSSTGLENTEAFF. The rearrangement joins TRBV7-9 to TRBJ1-1; D might be TRBD1 (6 bases). Germline V lookup: CDR1 SEHNR, CDR2 FQNEAQ (reference sequence). There are 15 residues in the CDR3. The V end lost 4 bases, the J end lost 1 base, and 13 bases lay between the germline ends.

The V and J genes are TRBV18 and TRBJ1-1, with D tentatively TRBD1 (6 bases). V lost 0 bases and J 2 bases, leaving 19 bases between the germline ends. Germline V gives CDR1 KGHSH, CDR2 LQKENI. The CDR3 runs to 18 residues. The CDR3 bases are TGTGCCAGCTCACCACCTCGACAGGTCTGGGGTGGTAACACTGAAGCTTTCTTT. Amino acids: CASSPPRQVWGGNTEAFF.

The rearrangement uses TRBV28 and TRBJ2-5; 8 nucleotides agree with TRBD1. Germline V CDR1 and CDR2: MDHEN, SYDVKM. Trimming cost V 3 bases and J 0 bases; bases outside gene matches: 12. CDR3 length: 18 residues. The CDR3 DNA sequence: TGTGCCAGCAGTTTCAGTCATTCGGGACAGGAAGACCAAGAGACCCAGTACTTC. It encodes CASSFSHSGQEDQETQYF.

The chain joins TRBV6-5 to TRBJ1-2; TRBD1 is a possible D gene (6 bases). The germline gives CDR1 MNHEY, CDR2 SVGAGI. This CDR3 contains 16 residues. V was cut by 0 bases and J by 0 bases, with 11 bases left in between. The CDR3 DNA reads as TGTGCCAGCAGTTACTCGGCAGGGACAACTAACTATGGCTACACCTTC. Protein product: CASSYSAGTTNYGYTF.

The J gene is TRBJ2-7, the V gene TRBV4-2; D call uncertain. This CDR3 is 15 amino acids long. V shed 0 bases and J shed 2 bases, with 11 bases lying between them. Per germline, CDR1 LGHNA and CDR2 YNFKEQ. In nucleotides, the CDR3 is TGTGCCAGCAGCCAAGATCTAGGGCTAACCTACGAGCAGTACTTC. Protein: CASSQDLGLTYEQYF.

The chain couples TRBV6-6 to TRBJ2-2, with D possibly being TRBD1 (5 bases). CDR1 is MNHNY and CDR2 is SVGAGI in the germline V gene (reference sequence). V dropped 7 bases and J dropped 4 bases, with 13 bases sitting between them. The CDR3 is 14 residues long. The CDR3 region is CASNKQAGTGELFF. The CDR3 coding sequence is TGTGCCAGCAACAAACAGGCAGGCACCGGGGAGCTGTTTTTT.

The rearrangement uses TRBV30 and TRBJ2-2; TRBD1 matches at 10 bases. CDR1 and CDR2 (germline): GTSNPN, SVGIG (reference sequence). CDR3 length equals 13 residues. The V segment lost 8 bases and the J segment 5 bases; nucleotides outside the gene matches: 5. Here the CDR3 reads CATPGQGTGELFF. CDR3 bases: TGTGCCACCCCGGGACAGGGGACCGGGGAGCTGTTTTTT.

The V gene is TRBV5-1, the J gene TRBJ1-6; possibly TRBD1 for D (6 bases). Germline V gene data show CDR1 as SGHRS and CDR2 as YFSETQ. V lost 4 bases and J 6 bases, leaving 14 bases between the germline ends. The CDR3 length is 15 residues. CDR3 region: CASSPTGTPNSPLHF. CDR3 DNA: TGCGCCAGCAGCCCAACAGGGACACCTAATTCACCCCTCCACTTT.

This chain joins TRBV10-2 and TRBJ1-1; D remains unclear. This CDR3 is 15 amino acids long. The germline CDR1 and CDR2 sequences are WSHSY and SAAADI. Trimming pared 3 bases from V and 1 base from J, leaving 12 bases between. CDR3 bases: TGCGCCAGCAGTGAACCGGGAGCTGGGAACACTGAAGCTTTCTTT. Translating gives CASSEPGAGNTEAFF.

This clone has just one count. This chain links TRBV5-1 with TRBJ1-6; 11 positions agree with TRBD1. The V gene's germline CDR1 is SGHRS and CDR2 YFSETQ. V shed 6 bases and J 13 bases; nucleotides not matched to a gene: 12. This CDR3 spans 15 amino acids. This CDR3 reads CASTQTAGQGDPLHF. CDR3 in DNA: TGCGCCAGCACCCAGACGGCGGGACAGGGGGACCCCCTCCACTTT.

The chain employs TRBV4-1 and TRBJ1-2; perhaps TRBD1 as D (5 bases). Per germline, CDR1 MGHRA and CDR2 YSYEKL. There are 17 residues in the CDR3. Trimming removed 5 bases at V and 6 bases at J, with 25 bases between. In DNA form, the CDR3 reads TGCGCCAGCAGCACGCAACCGGGGGGGGGAGTCCCGGATGGCTACACCTTC. Encoded protein: CASSTQPGGGVPDGYTF.

This clone was seen once. The chain recombines TRBV6-5 with TRBJ1-2, with D unresolved. The CDR3 extends over 13 amino acids. Per germline, CDR1 MNHEY and CDR2 SVGAGI. V was cut by 0 bases and J by 5 bases, with 7 bases left in between. This CDR3 reads CASSYSKTYGYTF. The CDR3 nucleotides read TGTGCCAGCAGTTACTCGAAGACGTATGGCTACACCTTC.

This rearrangement joins TRBV7-9 to TRBJ1-4; D remains ambiguous. The CDR3 covers 14 residues. Germline assignment: CDR1 SEHNR and CDR2 FQNEAQ (reference sequence). V shed 1 base and J shed 5 bases, with 8 bases lying between them. CDR3 loop: CASSLGSGNEKLFF. The CDR3 DNA sequence: TGTGCCAGCAGCTTAGGATCCGGGAATGAAAAACTGTTTTTT. Using reference TRBV7-9 and TRBJ1-4 for the parts outside the CDR3, the full variable domain is DTGVSQNPRHKITKRGQNVTFRCDPISEHNRLYWYRQTLGQGPEFLTYFQNEAQLEKSRLLSDRFSAERPKGSFSTLEIQRTEQGDSAMYLCASSLGSGNEKLFFGSGTQLSVL.

In its sample, this clone was seen once. The chain has TRBV5-1 and TRBJ2-5; D is possibly TRBD2 (5 bases). Germline assignment: CDR1 SGHRS and CDR2 YFSETQ. The CDR3 spans 14 residues. The ends were cut back, 1 base at V and 4 bases at J, with 11 bases in the middle. DNA of the CDR3: TGCGCCAGCAGCTTGAACCGGGGTCGAGAGACCCAGTACTTC. Amino acids: CASSLNRGRETQYF.

The chain uses TRBV5-1 and TRBJ1-5, with D hard to call. Germline V gene lookup returns CDR1 SGHRS and CDR2 YFSETQ. The CDR3 runs to 15 residues. Trimming stripped 0 bases from V and 1 base from J, with 8 bases between. The DNA of the CDR3 is TGCGCCAGCAGCTTGGTGGGGAGCAGCAATCAGCCCCAGCATTTT. It is translated as CASSLVGSSNQPQHF.

The chain is built from TRBV30 and TRBJ2-5; 8 positions match TRBD1. There are 15 residues in the CDR3. Germline V CDR1 and CDR2: GTSNPN, SVGIG (reference sequence). V shed 5 bases and J 5 bases; nucleotides not matched to a gene: 13. In nucleotides, the CDR3 is TGTGCCTGGGTGGCCGGGGCAGGGGGCGCGGAGACCCAGTACTTC. Its protein product is CAWVAGAGGAETQYF. The full variable domain, in which reference TRBV30 and TRBJ2-5 provide the parts outside the CDR3, is SQTIHQWPATLVQPVGSPLSLECTVEGTSNPNLYWYRQAAGRGLQLLFYSVGIGQISSEVPQNLSASRPQDRQFILSSKKLLLSDSGFYLCAWVAGAGGAETQYFGPGTRLLVL.

Worth noting for this clone: Its ends do not fully match the called genes, so a read error is possible. The V and J genes are TRBV6-4 and TRBJ2-2; D gene ambiguous. In germline, CDR1 is MRHNA, CDR2 SNTAGT. The CDR3 has 13 amino acids. CDR3 sequence (DNA): TGTGCCAGCAGAGACTCGAACACCGGGGAGCTGTTTTTT. This gives the protein CASRDSNTGELFF.

V and J are TRBV5-1 and TRBJ2-3, with D perhaps matching TRBD1 (5 bases). Germline CDR1 is SGHRS and CDR2 is YFSETQ. The CDR3 spans 14 residues. The germline V and J ends were trimmed by 2 bases and 2 bases, with 9 bases remaining between them. The CDR3 spells CASSFVGATDTQYF. CDR3 nucleotide sequence: TGCGCCAGCAGCTTTGTAGGGGCCACAGATACGCAGTATTTT.